The source of this TCR beta chain is a study of blood T cell repertoires in COVID-19. Some clones are missing from TCRdb's copy, which holds only in-frame ones; the method was immunoSEQ multiplex PCR. The sample carries some 160,000 clones, 80% recorded once. The CDR3 contains 13 residues. Trimming left V 7 bases short and J 9 bases short, with 18 bases between. CDR1 is MNHEY and CDR2 is SVGAGI in the germline V gene. Specimen: PBMCs or T cells enriched from blood (not recorded which). The J gene is TRBJ1-2, the V gene TRBV6-5; a weak D match, TRBD1 (5 bases). The TCR comes from a woman aged 55-69 years who had recovered from COVID-19. The CDR3 DNA reads as TGTGCCAGCACCTGGGGGGGGGAGGGAAGCTACACCTTC. Translated, it gives CASTWGGEGSYTF.